Following are 16 T cell receptor beta chains from one sample sequenced in a study of T cell clonality in common variable immunodeficiency. Profiling relied on immunoSEQ multiplex PCR, and the TCRdb table lists in-frame clones only, not all of them. This sample carries fewer than 75,000 clones, none of them present only once. Sequencing input: peripheral blood mononuclear cells. The source of these receptors is a person aged 18-70 years in good health.

There are many counts of this clone. With the read ending 3 residues before the CDR3 end, the germline J gene is used to fill in that end. The rearrangement links TRBV27 to TRBJ2-7, with D tentatively TRBD2 (5 bases). V shed 2 bases and J shed 3 bases, with 14 bases lying between them. Germline-derived CDR1 and CDR2 are MNHEY and SMNVEV (reference sequence). The CDR3 is made up of 15 amino acids. The CDR3 bases that were read are TGTGCCAGCAGTTTAGAGGGTGGCCACAACTACGAG. Its translation is CASSLEGGHNYE. The full CDR3 sequence reads CASSLEGGHNYEQYF.

This clone was recorded many times. Sequencing ends 3 residues short of the CDR3 end; the germline J gene provides the rest. V usage is TRBV12-3 or TRBV12-4 and J usage is TRBJ1-3, with D possibly being TRBD1 (6 bases). Trimming stripped 6 bases from V and 4 bases from J, with 16 bases between. This CDR3 contains 15 residues. CDR3 region: CASSRNGGAGNTIYF. The CDR3 DNA, read in part, is TGTGCCAGCAGCCGAAACGGGGGGGCGGGAAACACC.

There are many counts of this clone. The read ends 3 residues before the CDR3 terminus; that terminus is restored from the germline J gene. The V gene is TRBV5-1, the J gene TRBJ2-1; D is perhaps TRBD2 (5 bases). Germline-derived CDR1 and CDR2 are SGHRS and YFSETQ. The CDR3 has 14 amino acids. V lost 5 bases and J lost 7, with 16 bases in between. Incomplete CDR3 DNA: TGCGCCAGCAGTTCCTCCGGCGGGTTGAATGAG. Its protein product is CASSSSGGLNE. The full CDR3 protein is CASSSSGGLNEQFF.

This clone was observed many times. The read ends 3 residues early relative to the CDR3; the germline J gene fills the gap. V and J are TRBV19 and TRBJ1-1; D is possibly TRBD1 (6 bases). Per the germline V gene, CDR1 is LNHDA and CDR2 is SQIVND (reference sequence). Trimming pared 10 bases from V and 0 bases from J, leaving 12 bases between. The CDR3 covers 13 residues. The CDR3: CANDRLMNTEAFF. CDR3 DNA (partial): TGTGCCAACGACAGGTTAATGAACACTGAA.

This clone occurred a few times. The sequence runs out 3 residues before the end of the CDR3; the remainder is reconstructed from the germline J gene. V gene TRBV11-2 combines with J gene TRBJ1-1, with a possible D match to TRBD1 (5 bases). V was cut by 1 base and J by 0 bases, with 9 bases left in between. CDR1 is SGHAT, CDR2 FQNNGV, per germline. The CDR3 runs to 15 residues. The CDR3 sequence: CASSLGVGLNTEAFF. CDR3 DNA (partial): TGTGCCAGCAGCTTAGGTGTGGGGCTGAACACTGAA.

This clone was seen many times. CDR3 loop: CASKTGAQPQHF. The sequenced CDR3 bases are TGTGCCAGCAAGACAGGGGCTCAGCCC. The genes are TRBV28 and TRBJ1-5; 8 bases agree with TRBD1. The CDR3 end is not reached by the read, which stops 3 residues before it; the germline J gene fills it in. The length of the CDR3 is 12 residues. Unmatched junction bases numbered 2, after V lost 7 bases and J lost 6 bases. Germline lookup yields CDR1 MDHEN and CDR2 SYDVKM.

There are many counts of this clone. With the read ending 3 residues before the CDR3 end, the germline J gene is used to fill in that end. The V call is TRBV19, the J call TRBJ1-5, with no clear D. Germline V lookup: CDR1 LNHDA, CDR2 SQIVND (reference sequence). The V gene lost 5 bases and the J gene lost 6 bases, with 11 bases spanning the gap. The length of the CDR3 is 13 residues. The CDR3 loop is CASSAAVTQPQHF. The covered CDR3 bases are TGTGCCAGTAGTGCGGCAGTCACTCAGCCC.

In its sample, this clone was seen many times. The covered CDR3 bases are TGTGCCAGCAGTTACTCGGCGGGAGGTGAGACC. Translated: CASSYSAGGET. The whole CDR3 is CASSYSAGGETQYF. The J gene is TRBJ2-5, the V gene TRBV6-2 or TRBV6-3, with TRBD2 identical over 8 bases. Read data end 3 residues before the CDR3 end; the end is taken from the germline J gene. Germline V gene lookup returns CDR1 MNHEY and CDR2 SVGEGT. The CDR3 covers 14 residues. V lost 0 bases to trimming and J lost 5 bases; unmatched junction nucleotides: 2.

This clone was recorded many times. From the germline J gene comes the end of the CDR3, since the read stops 3 residues before it. This chain uses TRBV6-2 or TRBV6-3 with TRBJ2-2; 11 bases are a match to TRBD2. CDR1 is MNHEY and CDR2 is SVGEGT in the germline V gene. V lost 5 bases to trimming and J lost 6 bases; unmatched junction nucleotides: 5. The CDR3 sequence is 15 residues long. The CDR3: CASSLGTSGAGELFF. Incomplete CDR3 DNA: TGTGCCAGCAGTCTCGGGACTAGCGGAGCCGGGGAG.

This clone has ten or more counts. The DNA read from the CDR3 is TGCAGTGCAACAGGGAGCCGTGGTTCACCC. Amino acids: CSATGSRGSP. The entire CDR3 protein is CSATGSRGSPLHF. J is TRBJ1-6 and V is TRBV20-1, with a tentative D call TRBD1 (6 bases). The CDR3 is cut off 3 residues early in the read; its end comes from the germline J gene. The CDR3 totals 13 residues. The V and J ends lost 6 bases and 9 bases respectively, with 15 bases between them. Per the germline V gene, CDR1 is DFQATT and CDR2 is SNEGSKA (reference sequence).

At least ten counts were recorded for this clone. The sequenced fragment ends 3 residues before the CDR3 boundary, so the rest is inferred from the germline J gene. This rearrangement joins TRBV5-5 to TRBJ1-1; D is undetermined. This CDR3 contains 14 residues. Germline assignment: CDR1 SGHKS and CDR2 YYEKEE (reference sequence). The V end lost 6 bases, the J end lost 3 bases, and 15 bases lay between the germline ends. The DNA read from the CDR3 is TGTGCCAGCACGACTGGACTCCAGGACACTGAA. Its protein product is CASTTGLQDTE. The entire CDR3 reads CASTTGLQDTEAFF.

In this sample, this clone turned up many times. The read gets to within 3 residues of the CDR3 end, and the germline J gene fills in the rest. The chain employs TRBV19 and TRBJ1-5; D perhaps matches TRBD1 (6 bases). V was pared by 7 bases and J by 3 bases, with 16 bases between. This CDR3 region has 15 residues. Germline-derived CDR1 and CDR2 are LNHDA and SQIVND (reference sequence). CDR3 residues: CASTGGGGDNQPQHF. The sequenced CDR3 bases are TGTGCCAGTACCGGGGGGGGCGGGGACAATCAGCCC.

This clone was seen many times. Read coverage stops 3 residues before the CDR3 terminus; the germline J gene supplies the remainder. This chain uses TRBV9 with TRBJ2-3; possible D gene TRBD2, 6 bases. Trimming left V 0 bases short and J 1 base short, with 9 bases between. This CDR3 contains 15 residues. Germline values: CDR1 SGDLS, CDR2 YYNGEE. The covered CDR3 bases are TGTGCCAGCAGCGTAGAATGGGGGGGCACAGATACG. Its translation: CASSVEWGGTDT. The full CDR3 is CASSVEWGGTDTQYF. The full variable domain, with the rest looked up from reference TRBV9 and TRBJ2-3, is DSGVTQTPKHLITATGQRVTLRCSPRSGDLSVYWYQQSLDQGLQFLIQYYNGEERAKGNILERFSAQQFPDLHSELNLSSLELGDSALYFCASSVEWGGTDTQYFGPGTRLTVL.

At least ten counts were recorded for this clone. The CDR3 is cut off 3 residues early in the read; its end comes from the germline J gene. This chain joins TRBV7-9 and TRBJ2-5; D uncertain. V lost 1 base to trimming and J lost 0 bases, with 9 bases between them. The CDR3 consists of 15 residues. The germline gives CDR1 SEHNR, CDR2 FQNEAQ (reference sequence). Incomplete CDR3 DNA: TGTGCCAGCAGCTTAGTATTAGGGCACCAAGAGACC. It yields the protein CASSLVLGHQET. The whole CDR3 is CASSLVLGHQETQYF. Drawing the rest from reference TRBV7-9 and TRBJ2-5, the complete variable domain is DTGVSQNPRHKITKRGQNVTFRCDPISEHNRLYWYRQTLGQGPEFLTYFQNEAQLEKSRLLSDRFSAERPKGSFSTLEIQRTEQGDSAMYLCASSLVLGHQETQYFGPGTRLLVL.

This clone has ten or more counts. The read comes to an end 3 residues before the CDR3 does, leaving the germline J gene to fill in the end. The chain combines TRBV4-1 with TRBJ2-7; TRBD2 aligns across 13 bases. Per the germline V gene, CDR1 is MGHRA and CDR2 is YSYEKL. Trimming cost V 4 bases and J 4 bases; bases outside gene matches: 4. The CDR3 is 15 amino acids. The CDR3 loop is CASSPGLAGEYEQYF. The sequenced CDR3 bases are TGCGCCAGCAGCCCCGGACTAGCGGGAGAGTACGAG.

This clone appeared many times. Coverage ceases 3 residues before the CDR3 finishes, and the germline J gene fills in the end. This chain links TRBV18 with TRBJ2-7; TRBD1 matches 7 bases. The CDR3 covers 12 residues. CDR1 and CDR2 from the germline V gene are KGHSH and LQKENI. With V trimmed by 4 bases and J by 6 bases, 3 bases remained unmatched. The covered CDR3 bases are TGTGCCAGCTCACGGGCAGGGGGCGAG. This encodes CASSRAGGE. In full, the CDR3 is CASSRAGGEQYF.